Listed here are 3 T cell receptor beta chains from one sample, sequenced in a study of T cell repertoires in cytomegalovirus infection. TCRdb processed the reads anew with MiXCR; each CDR3 protein has one entry. This table has approximately 910,000 distinct CDR3 sequences, roughly 30% appearing once. The antigens for these receptors are not known. The sequences come from cultured CD8+ T cells from PBMCs, collected from culture after CMV antigen stimulation. The receptors come from a human donor in good health (CMV status not recorded). Some clones in this sample may be carry-over from other donors' samples.

This clonotype was found many times. The V and J genes are TRBV7-2 and TRBJ1-3; D is perhaps TRBD1 (5 bases). V was shortened by 2 bases and J by 4 bases, with 15 bases between the two germline ends. This CDR3 is 16 amino acids long. The germline V gene has CDR1 SGHTA and CDR2 FQGNSA. DNA of the CDR3: TGTGCCAGCAGCTTATGGGGCGGGACTCCGGGAAACACCATATATTTT. Translating it yields CASSLWGGTPGNTIYF.

CDR3 nucleotide sequence: TGCGCCAGCAGCCTAACGTGGGACGGCCAAGAGACCCAGTACTTC. This encodes CASSLTWDGQETQYF. The gene calls are TRBV4-1 and TRBJ2-5, with D tentatively TRBD1 or TRBD2 (5 bases each). The ends were cut back, 4 bases at V and 1 base at J, with 13 bases in the middle. Looked up from germline, CDR1 is MGHRA and CDR2 is YSYEKL. The CDR3 has 15 residues.

As concerns this clonotype: One junction end does not reproduce the germline sequence, and a read error may be involved. The chain couples TRBV4-1 to TRBJ1-3; possibly TRBD1 for D (6 bases). This CDR3 has 15 amino acids. In germline, CDR1 is MGHRA, CDR2 YSYEKL. CDR3 sequence reads: CASSNLTGPGNTIFF. The CDR3 bases are TGCGCCAGCAGCAACCTGACAGGCCCTGGAAACACCATATTTTTT.